This is a list of T cell receptor beta chains from one sample in a study of blood T cell repertoires in COVID-19. Some clones are missing from TCRdb's copy, which holds only in-frame ones; the method was immunoSEQ multiplex PCR. The sample has under 300,000 clones, 65% to 85% seen once. Input material: peripheral blood. Receptor source: a woman aged 40 to 50 with active or convalescent COVID-19. CDR3s include the opening cysteine and the closing phenylalanine or tryptophan. Fields, in order: J gene, clone size, D gene, V gene, CDR3 length, CDR3 DNA, CDR3 protein. D genes are given only for firm matches. Rows may omit the clone size; those that give it use once, few, many or a size class.

j_gene: TRBJ1-2
abundance: once
d_gene: -
v_gene: TRBV30
len: 12
CDR3nt: TGTGCCTGGAAACAGGATAACTATGGCTACACCTTC
CDR3aa: CAWKQDNYGYTF

j_gene: TRBJ1-4
abundance: -
d_gene: -
v_gene: TRBV4-1
len: 15
CDR3nt: TGCGCCAGCAGCCAAGTATTACCACTAAATGAAAAACTGTTTTTT
CDR3aa: CASSQVLPLNEKLFF

j_gene: TRBJ1-5
abundance: -
d_gene: -
v_gene: TRBV4-2
len: 14
CDR3nt: TGTGCCAGCAGCCAAGACAGTCGAAATCAGCCCCAGCATTTT
CDR3aa: CASSQDSRNQPQHF

j_gene: TRBJ2-1
abundance: -
d_gene: TRBD1
v_gene: TRBV10-3
len: 15
CDR3nt: TGTGCCATCAGCCTAGGACAGGGGGCGCGGAATGAGCAGTTCTTC
CDR3aa: CAISLGQGARNEQFF

j_gene: TRBJ1-1
abundance: -
d_gene: -
v_gene: TRBV28
len: 13
CDR3nt: TGTGCCAGCAGTTTTTACGGGGAGGGGAAAGCTTTCTTT
CDR3aa: CASSFYGEGKAFF

j_gene: TRBJ2-5
abundance: -
d_gene: -
v_gene: TRBV19
len: 14
CDR3nt: TGTGCCAGTAGTATCGGAGACAGTCAAGAGACCCAGTACTTC
CDR3aa: CASSIGDSQETQYF

j_gene: TRBJ1-1
abundance: few
d_gene: TRBD1
v_gene: TRBV5-1
len: 16
CDR3nt: TGCGCCAGCAGCTTGGGACAGGGGAACGTGAACACTGAAGCTTTCTTT
CDR3aa: CASSLGQGNVNTEAFF

j_gene: TRBJ1-2
abundance: -
d_gene: -
v_gene: TRBV2
len: 11
CDR3nt: TGTGCCAGCAGTGAAGTAATTGGCTACACCTTC
CDR3aa: CASSEVIGYTF

j_gene: TRBJ2-4
abundance: few
d_gene: -
v_gene: TRBV12-3/TRBV12-4
len: 11
CDR3nt: TGTGCCAGCAGTGAGGGCAAAGTTCAGTACTTC
CDR3aa: CASSEGKVQYF

j_gene: TRBJ1-6
abundance: medium-sized
d_gene: -
v_gene: TRBV2
len: 16
CDR3nt: TGTGCCAGCAGTGATCAGGGTAGCTCCTATAATTCACCCCTCCACTTT
CDR3aa: CASSDQGSSYNSPLHF

j_gene: TRBJ2-2
abundance: -
d_gene: -
v_gene: TRBV2
len: 14
CDR3nt: TGTGCCAGCATTGAGCAGGGAGGCACCGGGGAGCTGTTTTTT
CDR3aa: CASIEQGGTGELFF

j_gene: TRBJ2-5
abundance: -
d_gene: TRBD1
v_gene: TRBV15
len: 15
CDR3nt: TGTGCCACCAGCAGAGATCAGGGGGTCCAAGAGACCCAGTACTTC
CDR3aa: CATSRDQGVQETQYF

j_gene: TRBJ1-5
abundance: -
d_gene: -
v_gene: TRBV19
len: 12
CDR3nt: TGTGCCAGTAACATCCCCAATCAGCCCCAGCATTTT
CDR3aa: CASNIPNQPQHF

j_gene: TRBJ2-5
abundance: few
d_gene: TRBD1
v_gene: TRBV10-3
len: 15
CDR3nt: TGTGCCATCAGTGAGTGGGACAGGGGGCAAGAGACCCAGTACTTC
CDR3aa: CAISEWDRGQETQYF

j_gene: TRBJ1-6
abundance: few
d_gene: -
v_gene: TRBV5-1
len: 16
CDR3nt: TGCGCCAGCAGCTTATACGGGGATTACTATAATTCACCCCTCCACTTT
CDR3aa: CASSLYGDYYNSPLHF

j_gene: TRBJ1-4
abundance: -
d_gene: TRBD1
v_gene: TRBV28
len: 16
CDR3nt: TGTGCCAGCAGTACCATCGGGACAGGGGGTATTGGAAAACTGTTTTTT
CDR3aa: CASSTIGTGGIGKLFF

j_gene: TRBJ1-6
abundance: -
d_gene: -
v_gene: TRBV9
len: 14
CDR3nt: TGTGCCAGCAGCGTGGAAGGGGATAATTCACCCCTCCACTTT
CDR3aa: CASSVEGDNSPLHF

j_gene: TRBJ2-7
abundance: -
d_gene: TRBD1
v_gene: TRBV13
len: 15
CDR3nt: TGTGCCAGCAGCTTAGGGTACAGGGGGTCCTACGAGCAGTACTTC
CDR3aa: CASSLGYRGSYEQYF

j_gene: TRBJ1-2
abundance: -
d_gene: -
v_gene: TRBV15
len: 15
CDR3nt: TGTGCCACCAGCCCCTTTAGCTATGCCCAGGGAGGCTACACCTTC
CDR3aa: CATSPFSYAQGGYTF

j_gene: TRBJ1-1
abundance: -
d_gene: -
v_gene: TRBV5-5
len: 14
CDR3nt: TGTGCCAGCAGTTTGAGAAAGGGACTCTCTGAAGCTTTCTTT
CDR3aa: CASSLRKGLSEAFF

j_gene: TRBJ2-7
abundance: -
d_gene: -
v_gene: TRBV19
len: 16
CDR3nt: TGTGCCAGTAGTGGGGGCTCCGGACAGTCCTCCTACGAGCAGTACTTC
CDR3aa: CASSGGSGQSSYEQYF

j_gene: TRBJ2-1
abundance: -
d_gene: TRBD2
v_gene: TRBV3-1/TRBV3-2
len: 17
CDR3nt: TGTGCCAGCAGCCAAGATCTTTGGACTAGCGGTAACAATGAGCAGTTCTTC
CDR3aa: CASSQDLWTSGNNEQFF

j_gene: TRBJ2-5
abundance: -
d_gene: -
v_gene: TRBV5-4
len: 16
CDR3nt: TGTGCCAGCAGCCACCCCCCTGGCAGGGGAGATGAGACCCAGTACTTC
CDR3aa: CASSHPPGRGDETQYF

j_gene: TRBJ2-7
abundance: -
d_gene: TRBD1
v_gene: TRBV3-1/TRBV3-2
len: 14
CDR3nt: TGTGCCAGCAGCCAGTCGGACAGGGCCCCCGAGCAGTACTTC
CDR3aa: CASSQSDRAPEQYF

j_gene: TRBJ1-1
abundance: -
d_gene: -
v_gene: TRBV7-6
len: 14
CDR3nt: TGTGCCAGCAGCTTATCCAGGGTAGGGACTGAAGCTTTCTTT
CDR3aa: CASSLSRVGTEAFF

j_gene: TRBJ1-1
abundance: -
d_gene: TRBD1
v_gene: TRBV19
len: 13
CDR3nt: TGTGCCAGTACCCCGGGACAGGGATTTGAAGCTTTCTTT
CDR3aa: CASTPGQGFEAFF

j_gene: TRBJ2-1
abundance: -
d_gene: TRBD1
v_gene: TRBV27
len: 15
CDR3nt: TGTGCCAGCCACCCCCGACAGGGCTCCTACAATGAGCAGTTCTTC
CDR3aa: CASHPRQGSYNEQFF

j_gene: TRBJ2-3
abundance: -
d_gene: TRBD2
v_gene: TRBV10-3
len: 15
CDR3nt: TGTGCCATCAGGAGAGCGGGGGATAACAAAGATACGCAGTATTTT
CDR3aa: CAIRRAGDNKDTQYF

j_gene: TRBJ1-2
abundance: few
d_gene: -
v_gene: TRBV7-3
len: 15
CDR3nt: TGTGCCAGCAGCTTAAGTCACGGTCCTAACTATGGCTACACCTTC
CDR3aa: CASSLSHGPNYGYTF

j_gene: TRBJ2-1
abundance: -
d_gene: -
v_gene: TRBV20-1
len: 11
CDR3nt: TGCAGTGCTAGACCGGGCAATGAGCAGTTCTTC
CDR3aa: CSARPGNEQFF

j_gene: TRBJ2-1
abundance: -
d_gene: TRBD2
v_gene: TRBV29-1
len: 14
CDR3nt: TGCAGCGCCCGACTAGCGGGGGGCCTCAATGAGCAGTTCTTC
CDR3aa: CSARLAGGLNEQFF

j_gene: TRBJ1-2
abundance: -
d_gene: TRBD1
v_gene: TRBV14
len: 15
CDR3nt: TGTGCCAGCAGCTATTGGACAGGGATCAACTATGGCTACACCTTC
CDR3aa: CASSYWTGINYGYTF

j_gene: TRBJ1-5
abundance: -
d_gene: -
v_gene: TRBV30
len: 13
CDR3nt: TGTGCCTGGAGTGTACTACAAGATCAGCCCCAGCATTTT
CDR3aa: CAWSVLQDQPQHF

j_gene: TRBJ1-2
abundance: -
d_gene: TRBD1
v_gene: TRBV3-1/TRBV3-2
len: 15
CDR3nt: TGTGCCAGCAGCCAAGCGGGACAGGGGAACTATGGCTACACCTTC
CDR3aa: CASSQAGQGNYGYTF

j_gene: TRBJ1-1
abundance: -
d_gene: TRBD1
v_gene: TRBV29-1
len: 13
CDR3nt: TGCAGCGTTGAGGACAGGGTGGGCGCTGAAGCTTTCTTT
CDR3aa: CSVEDRVGAEAFF